What follows is one T cell receptor beta chain and its context. Its antigen is not identified. These data come from a study of graft-versus-host responses after intestinal transplantation. As for the study in general: For two to four years after anti-thymocyte globulin induction, all recipients took tacrolimus and steroids.

Study-wide results and caveats: With peak circulating GvH clone levels came an association with early post-transplant HvG declines. Analysis identified GvH clones in recipient marrow, with some appearing first in ileum or blood.

Trimming removed 9 bases at V and 0 bases at J, with 12 bases between. Germline V lookup: CDR1 MNHEY, CDR2 SVGAGI. The CDR3 is made up of 15 amino acids. The protocol was immunoSEQ multiplex PCR, while the TCRdb copy is restricted to in-frame clones and leaves out a portion. In the table there are about 57,000 clones, approximately 90% of which are singletons. The clonotype was recovered from a human patient who received an intestinal transplant, so some T cells may come from the graft donor. J is TRBJ1-6 and V is TRBV6-5; no clear D gene. This specimen consisted of PBMCs, obtained 26 days after transplant. The CDR3 coding sequence is TGTGCCAGTCGGACGGGGAGCTCCTATAATTCACCCCTCCACTTT. This codes for CASRTGSSYNSPLHF.